This TCR beta chain was obtained from a study of blood T cells in healthy people across ages. The study's findings and limits: Age brought a roughly linear fall in TCR beta diversity measured per million T cells.

This CDR3 contains 15 residues. The V and J ends lost 6 bases and 13 bases, in that order; junction bases with no gene match: 19. Germline-derived CDR1 and CDR2 are LGHDT and YNNKEL (reference sequence). Concerning this clonotype: The antigen is undetermined.

The use of a sample-barcoded 5' primer and a J-beta primer mix characterized a second PCR of about 7 to 12 cycles. TCRdb itself ran the 5' RACE reads through MiXCR, one entry per CDR3 protein. The sample shows about 1.5 million distinct CDR3 sequences, approximately 43% of them seen only once. Every sample had a minimum of 6.5 million PBMCs isolated. The origin of this receptor is a young woman in good health. This rearrangement joins TRBV3-1 to TRBJ2-5; 8 nucleotides match TRBD1. Sequenced sample: blood. CDR3 nucleotides: TGTGCCAGCAGGCAGACAGGGGCCCTTCCTGACGAGCGGTACTTC. Translation: CASRQTGALPDERYF.